This T cell receptor (beta chain) is from a study of T-cell reconstitution after alpha-beta-depleted transplantation in children. The TCRbeta library incorporated unique molecular identifiers. TCRdb itself ran the PCR reads through MiXCR, one entry per CDR3 protein. The profile shows 500,000 to 750,000 distinct CDR3 sequences, 27% of them singletons. The CDR3 sequence is 12 residues long. Trimming removed 3 bases from V and 5 bases from J, with 7 bases in between. Germline values: CDR1 LGHDT, CDR2 YNNKEL (reference sequence). The material was PBMCs, obtained before TCRalphabeta/CD19-depleted stem cell transplant. The chain has TRBV3-1 and TRBJ1-2, with a possible D match to TRBD1 (5 bases). The TCR originated in a boy under two years old with Wiskott-Aldrich syndrome, due to receive a stem cell transplant. For the CDR3, the DNA is TGTGCCAGCAGCCAGGGGGGGTATGGCTACACCTTC. Translated, it gives CASSQGGYGYTF.